This TCR beta chain was sequenced during a study of blood T cell repertoires in COVID-19. Study summary: In each case, the material was cDNA or gDNA derived from T cells, B-cell-depleted T cells, or PBMCs.

V lost 4 bases and J 4 bases, leaving 19 bases between the germline ends. From germline, CDR1 is SGHNT and CDR2 YENEEA. This CDR3 is 16 amino acids long. Method: immunoSEQ multiplex PCR; TCRdb's copy keeps in-frame clones and lacks some. There are 150,000 or so clones in the sample; 65% to 85% occur only once, and roughly 4.9% lies in the top ten. The chain uses TRBV11-3 and TRBJ2-5, with D perhaps matching TRBD1 (8 bases). The sequenced sample was PBMCs or T cells enriched from blood (not recorded which). This receptor was identified in a man in his 70s who had been exposed to COVID-19. The CDR3 region is CASSSTLDREGETQYF. In nucleotides, the CDR3 is TGTGCCAGCAGCTCTACTTTGGACAGGGAGGGAGAGACCCAGTACTTC.